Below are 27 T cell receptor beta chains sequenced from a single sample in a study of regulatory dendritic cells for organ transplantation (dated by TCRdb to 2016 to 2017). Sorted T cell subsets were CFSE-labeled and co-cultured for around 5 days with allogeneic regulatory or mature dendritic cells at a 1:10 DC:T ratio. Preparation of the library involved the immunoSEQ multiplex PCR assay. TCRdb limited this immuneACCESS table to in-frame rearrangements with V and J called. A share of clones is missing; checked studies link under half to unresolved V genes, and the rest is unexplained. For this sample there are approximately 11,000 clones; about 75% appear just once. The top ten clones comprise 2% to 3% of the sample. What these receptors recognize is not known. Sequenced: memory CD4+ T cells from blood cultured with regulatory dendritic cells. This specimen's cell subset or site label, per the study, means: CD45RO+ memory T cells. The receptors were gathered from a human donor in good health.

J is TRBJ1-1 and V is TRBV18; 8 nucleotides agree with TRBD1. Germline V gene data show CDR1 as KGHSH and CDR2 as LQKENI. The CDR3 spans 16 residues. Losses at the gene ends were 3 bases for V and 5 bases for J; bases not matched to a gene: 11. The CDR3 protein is CASSPGQGYDGTEAFF. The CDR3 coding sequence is TGTGCCAGCTCACCCGGACAGGGATATGATGGAACTGAAGCTTTCTTT.

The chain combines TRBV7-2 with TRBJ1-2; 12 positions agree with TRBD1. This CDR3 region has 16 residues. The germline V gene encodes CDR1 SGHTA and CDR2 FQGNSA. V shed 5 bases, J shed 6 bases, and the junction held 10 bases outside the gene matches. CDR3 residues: CASSPPMGQGAHGYTF. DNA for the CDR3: TGTGCCAGCAGCCCTCCCATGGGACAGGGGGCGCATGGCTACACCTTC.

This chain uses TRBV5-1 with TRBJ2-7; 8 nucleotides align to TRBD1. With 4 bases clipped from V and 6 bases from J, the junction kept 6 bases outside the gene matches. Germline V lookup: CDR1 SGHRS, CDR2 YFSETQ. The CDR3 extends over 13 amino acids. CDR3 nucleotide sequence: TGCGCCAGCAGCCAGGGGGCTAATCGCGAGCAGTACTTC. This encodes CASSQGANREQYF.

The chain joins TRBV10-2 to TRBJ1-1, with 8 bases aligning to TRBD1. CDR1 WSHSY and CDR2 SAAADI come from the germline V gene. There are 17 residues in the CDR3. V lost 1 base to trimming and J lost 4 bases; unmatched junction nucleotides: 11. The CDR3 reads CASSELARGQRGTEAFF. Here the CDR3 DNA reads TGCGCCAGCAGTGAGTTGGCCAGGGGGCAAAGAGGCACTGAAGCTTTCTTT.

CDR3 sequence: CASSSGQADVYGYTF. CDR3 nucleotides: TGTGCCAGCAGCTCGGGACAGGCCGACGTCTATGGCTACACCTTC. The chain links TRBV7-9 to TRBJ1-2; TRBD1 agrees at 8 bases. The germline CDR1 and CDR2 sequences are SEHNR and FQNEAQ (reference sequence). The CDR3 contains 15 residues. The V segment lost 4 bases and the J segment 4 bases; nucleotides outside the gene matches: 8.

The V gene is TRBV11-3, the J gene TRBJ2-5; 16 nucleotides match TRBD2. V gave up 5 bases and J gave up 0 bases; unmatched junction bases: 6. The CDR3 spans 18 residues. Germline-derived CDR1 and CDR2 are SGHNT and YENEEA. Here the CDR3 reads CASSPGTSGGDYQETQYF. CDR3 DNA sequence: TGTGCCAGCAGCCCTGGGACTAGCGGGGGGGATTACCAAGAGACCCAGTACTTC. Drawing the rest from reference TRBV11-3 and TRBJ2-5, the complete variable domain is EAGVVQSPRYKIIEKKQPVAFWCNPISGHNTLYWYLQNLGQGPELLIRYENEEAVDDSQLPKDRFSAERLKGVDSTLKIQPAELGDSAVYLCASSPGTSGGDYQETQYFGPGTRLLVL.

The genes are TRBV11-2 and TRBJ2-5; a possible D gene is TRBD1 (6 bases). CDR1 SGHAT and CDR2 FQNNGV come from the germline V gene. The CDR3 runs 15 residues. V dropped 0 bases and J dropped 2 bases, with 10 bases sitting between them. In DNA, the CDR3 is TGTGCCAGCAGCTTAGATTTGGGACAACAAGAGACCCAGTACTTC. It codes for CASSLDLGQQETQYF.

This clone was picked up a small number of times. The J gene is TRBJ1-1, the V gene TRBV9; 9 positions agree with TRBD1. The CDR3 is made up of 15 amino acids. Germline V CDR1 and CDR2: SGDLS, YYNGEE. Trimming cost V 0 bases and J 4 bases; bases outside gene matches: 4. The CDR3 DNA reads TGTGCCAGCAGCGTAGCGGGACAGGGAGGCACTGAAGCTTTCTTT. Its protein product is CASSVAGQGGTEAFF.

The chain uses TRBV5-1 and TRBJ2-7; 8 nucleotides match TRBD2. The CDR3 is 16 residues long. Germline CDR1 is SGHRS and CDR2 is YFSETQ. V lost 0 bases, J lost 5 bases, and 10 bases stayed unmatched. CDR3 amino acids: CASSLDRGGGYNEQYF. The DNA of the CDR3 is TGCGCCAGCAGCTTGGATCGGGGGGGCGGATATAACGAGCAGTACTTC.

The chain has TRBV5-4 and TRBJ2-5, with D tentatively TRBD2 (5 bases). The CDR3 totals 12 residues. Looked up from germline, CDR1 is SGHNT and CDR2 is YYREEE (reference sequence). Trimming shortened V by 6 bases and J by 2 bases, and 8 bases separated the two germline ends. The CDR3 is CASKGEQETQYF. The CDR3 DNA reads TGTGCCAGCAAGGGAGAGCAAGAGACCCAGTACTTC.

CDR3 sequence: CASSSGQDHGDYGYTF. CDR3 nucleotide sequence: TGTGCCAGCAGCAGTGGACAGGATCATGGAGACTATGGCTACACCTTC. The V call is TRBV5-6, the J call TRBJ1-2, with TRBD1 matching over 7 bases. Germline assignment: CDR1 SGHDT and CDR2 YYEEEE. This CDR3 is 16 amino acids long. V gave up 4 bases and J gave up 3 bases; unmatched junction bases: 12. Filled out from reference TRBV5-6 and TRBJ1-2, the complete variable domain reads DAGVTQSPTHLIKTRGQQVTLRCSPKSGHDTVSWYQQALGQGPQFIFQYYEEEERQRGNFPDRFSGHQFPNYSSELNVNALLLGDSALYLCASSSGQDHGDYGYTFGSGTRLTVV.

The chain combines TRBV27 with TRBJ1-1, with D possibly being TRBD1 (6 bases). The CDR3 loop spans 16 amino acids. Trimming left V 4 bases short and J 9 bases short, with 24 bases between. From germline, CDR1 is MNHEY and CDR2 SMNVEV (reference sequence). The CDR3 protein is CASSSGGGGRWSKAFF. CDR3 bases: TGTGCCAGCAGTTCCGGCGGGGGGGGCAGGTGGTCTAAAGCTTTCTTT.

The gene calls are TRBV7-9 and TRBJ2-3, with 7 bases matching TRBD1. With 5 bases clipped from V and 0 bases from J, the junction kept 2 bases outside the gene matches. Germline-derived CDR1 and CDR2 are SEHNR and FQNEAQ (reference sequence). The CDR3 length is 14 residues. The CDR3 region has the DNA TGTGCCAGCAGCCAGGGGGTTAGCACAGATACGCAGTATTTT. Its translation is CASSQGVSTDTQYF.

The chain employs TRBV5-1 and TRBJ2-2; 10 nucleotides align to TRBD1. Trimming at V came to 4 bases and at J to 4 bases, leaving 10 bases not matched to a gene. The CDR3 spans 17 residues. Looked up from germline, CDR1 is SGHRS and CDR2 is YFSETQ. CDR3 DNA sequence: TGCGCCAGCAGCCCCGGGACAGGGGCAACACCCACCGGGGAGCTGTTTTTT. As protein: CASSPGTGATPTGELFF.

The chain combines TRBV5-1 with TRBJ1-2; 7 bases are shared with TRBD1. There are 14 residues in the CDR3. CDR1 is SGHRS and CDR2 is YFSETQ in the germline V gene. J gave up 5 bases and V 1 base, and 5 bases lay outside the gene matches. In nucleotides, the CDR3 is TGCGCCAGCAGCTTGACAGGGGTGGGATATGGCTACACCTTC. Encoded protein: CASSLTGVGYGYTF.

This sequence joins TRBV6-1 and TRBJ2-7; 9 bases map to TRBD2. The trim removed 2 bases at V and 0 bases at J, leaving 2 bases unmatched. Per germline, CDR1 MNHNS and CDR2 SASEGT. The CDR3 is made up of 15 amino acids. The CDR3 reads CASSEFSGGSYEQYF. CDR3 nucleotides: TGTGCCAGCAGTGAATTTAGCGGGGGCTCCTACGAGCAGTACTTC.

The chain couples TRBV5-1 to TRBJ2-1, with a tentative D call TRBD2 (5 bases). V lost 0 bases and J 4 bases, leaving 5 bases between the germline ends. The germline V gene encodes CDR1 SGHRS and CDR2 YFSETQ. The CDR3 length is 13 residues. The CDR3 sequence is CASSLGLYNEQFF. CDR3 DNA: TGCGCCAGCAGCTTGGGACTATACAATGAGCAGTTCTTC.

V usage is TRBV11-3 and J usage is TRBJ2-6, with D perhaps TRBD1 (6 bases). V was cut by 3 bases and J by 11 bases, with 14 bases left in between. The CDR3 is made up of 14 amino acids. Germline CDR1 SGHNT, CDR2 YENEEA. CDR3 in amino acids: CASSLTGLGDVLTF. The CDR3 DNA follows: TGTGCCAGCAGCTTGACAGGACTGGGGGACGTCCTGACTTTC.

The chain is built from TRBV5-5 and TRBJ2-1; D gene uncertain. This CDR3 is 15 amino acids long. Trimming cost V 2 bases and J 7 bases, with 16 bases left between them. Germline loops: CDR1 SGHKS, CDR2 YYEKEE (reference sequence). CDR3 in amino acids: CASSFESNTPNEQFF. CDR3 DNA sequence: TGTGCCAGCAGCTTCGAAAGCAATACCCCGAATGAGCAGTTCTTC. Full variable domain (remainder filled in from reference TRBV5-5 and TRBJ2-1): DAGVTQSPTHLIKTRGQQVTLRCSPISGHKSVSWYQQVLGQGPQFIFQYYEKEERGRGNFPDRFSARQFPNYSSELNVNALLLGDSALYLCASSFESNTPNEQFFGPGTRLTVL.

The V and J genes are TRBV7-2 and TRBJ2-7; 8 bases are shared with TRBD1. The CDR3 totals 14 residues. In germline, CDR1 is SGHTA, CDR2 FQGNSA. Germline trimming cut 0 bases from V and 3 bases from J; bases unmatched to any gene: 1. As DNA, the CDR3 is TGTGCCAGCAGCTTAGCCGGGACAGGCTACGAGCAGTACTTC. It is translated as CASSLAGTGYEQYF. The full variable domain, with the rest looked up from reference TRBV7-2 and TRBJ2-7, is GAGVSQSPSNKVTEKGKDVELRCDPISGHTALYWYRQSLGQGLEFLIYFQGNSAPDKSGLPSDRFSAERTGGSVSTLTIQRTQQEDSAVYLCASSLAGTGYEQYFGPGTRLTVT.

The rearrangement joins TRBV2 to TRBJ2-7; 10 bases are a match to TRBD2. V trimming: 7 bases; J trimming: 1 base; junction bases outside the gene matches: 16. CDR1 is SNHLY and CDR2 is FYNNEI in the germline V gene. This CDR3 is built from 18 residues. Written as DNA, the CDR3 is TGTGCCAGCACCCCCCAGTGGGCTAGCGGGGGCTTGTCCTACGAGCAGTACTTC. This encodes CASTPQWASGGLSYEQYF.

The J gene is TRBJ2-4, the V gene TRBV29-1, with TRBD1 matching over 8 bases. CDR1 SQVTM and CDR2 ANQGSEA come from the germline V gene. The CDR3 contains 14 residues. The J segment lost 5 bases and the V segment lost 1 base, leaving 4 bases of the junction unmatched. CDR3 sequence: CSVEVRGRENIQYF. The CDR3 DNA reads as TGCAGCGTTGAAGTCAGGGGGCGAGAAAACATTCAGTACTTC.

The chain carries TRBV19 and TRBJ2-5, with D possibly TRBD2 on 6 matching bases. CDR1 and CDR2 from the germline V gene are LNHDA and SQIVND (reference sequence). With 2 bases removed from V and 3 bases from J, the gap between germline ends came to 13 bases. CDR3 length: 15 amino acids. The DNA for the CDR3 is TGTGCCAGTAGTATATCGGGGGACCGAAAAGAGACCCAGTACTTC. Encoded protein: CASSISGDRKETQYF.

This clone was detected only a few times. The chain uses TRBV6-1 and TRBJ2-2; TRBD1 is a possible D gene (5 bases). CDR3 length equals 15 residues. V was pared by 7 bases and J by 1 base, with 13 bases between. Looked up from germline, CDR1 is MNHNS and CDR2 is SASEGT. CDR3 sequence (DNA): TGTGCCAGCAAGGCGGAAAGGGGGAACACCGGGGAGCTGTTTTTT. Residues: CASKAERGNTGELFF.

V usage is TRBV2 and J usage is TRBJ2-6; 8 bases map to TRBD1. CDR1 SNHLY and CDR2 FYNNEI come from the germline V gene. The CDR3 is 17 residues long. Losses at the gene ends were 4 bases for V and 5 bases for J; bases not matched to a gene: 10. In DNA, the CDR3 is TGTGCCAGCAGTGCTCGGACAGGGAGTTTTCGGGCCAACGTCCTGACTTTC. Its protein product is CASSARTGSFRANVLTF. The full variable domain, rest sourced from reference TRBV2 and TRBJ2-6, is EPEVTQTPSHQVTQMGQEVILRCVPISNHLYFYWYRQILGQKVEFLVSFYNNEISEKSEIFDDQFSVERPDGSNFTLKIRSTKLEDSAMYFCASSARTGSFRANVLTFGAGSRLTVL.

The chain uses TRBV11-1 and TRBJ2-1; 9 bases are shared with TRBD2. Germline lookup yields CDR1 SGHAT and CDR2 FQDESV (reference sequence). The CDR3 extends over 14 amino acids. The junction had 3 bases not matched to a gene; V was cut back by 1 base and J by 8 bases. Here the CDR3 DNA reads TGTGCCAGCAGCTTAGGCGGGGGGGCCGATGAGCAGTTCTTC. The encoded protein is CASSLGGGADEQFF.

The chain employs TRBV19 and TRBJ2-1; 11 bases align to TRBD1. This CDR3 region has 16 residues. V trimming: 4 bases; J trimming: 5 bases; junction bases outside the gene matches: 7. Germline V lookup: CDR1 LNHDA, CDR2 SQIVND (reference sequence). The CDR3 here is CASSTGQGARNNEQFF. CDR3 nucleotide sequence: TGTGCCAGTAGTACAGGACAGGGGGCGCGGAACAATGAGCAGTTCTTC. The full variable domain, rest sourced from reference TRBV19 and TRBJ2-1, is DGGITQSPKYLFRKEGQNVTLSCEQNLNHDAMYWYRQDPGQGLRLIYYSQIVNDFQKGDIAEGYSVSREKKESFPLTVTSAQKNPTAFYLCASSTGQGARNNEQFFGPGTRLTVL.